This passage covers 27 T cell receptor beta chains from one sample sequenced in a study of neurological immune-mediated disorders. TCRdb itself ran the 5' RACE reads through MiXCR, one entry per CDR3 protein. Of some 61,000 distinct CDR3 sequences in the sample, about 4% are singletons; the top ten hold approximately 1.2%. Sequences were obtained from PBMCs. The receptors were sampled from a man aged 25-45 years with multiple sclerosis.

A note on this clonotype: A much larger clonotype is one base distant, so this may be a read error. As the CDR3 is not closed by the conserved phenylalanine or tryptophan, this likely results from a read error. This CDR3 is CSAWDLQETQYL. CDR3 nucleotide sequence: TGCAGTGCTTGGGACCTACAAGAGACCCAGTACTTA. The V gene is TRBV20-1, the J gene TRBJ2-5, with D perhaps assigned TRBD1 or TRBD2 (5 bases each). In germline, CDR1 is DFQATT, CDR2 SNEGSKA (reference sequence). V shed 5 bases and J shed 2 bases, with 9 bases lying between them. The length of the CDR3 is 12 residues.

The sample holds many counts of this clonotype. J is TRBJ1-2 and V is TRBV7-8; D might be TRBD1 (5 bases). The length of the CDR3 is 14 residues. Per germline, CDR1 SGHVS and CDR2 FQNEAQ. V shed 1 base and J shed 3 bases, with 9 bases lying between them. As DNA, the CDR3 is TGTGCCAGCAGCTTAGGAGTCAGGGACTATGGCTACACCTTC. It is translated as CASSLGVRDYGYTF.

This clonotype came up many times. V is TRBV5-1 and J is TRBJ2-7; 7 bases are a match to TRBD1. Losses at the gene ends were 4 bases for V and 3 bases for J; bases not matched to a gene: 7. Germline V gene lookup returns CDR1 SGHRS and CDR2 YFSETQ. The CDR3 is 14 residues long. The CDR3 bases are TGCGCCAGCAGCATGACAGGGAAGGACTACGAGCAGTACTTC. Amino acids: CASSMTGKDYEQYF.

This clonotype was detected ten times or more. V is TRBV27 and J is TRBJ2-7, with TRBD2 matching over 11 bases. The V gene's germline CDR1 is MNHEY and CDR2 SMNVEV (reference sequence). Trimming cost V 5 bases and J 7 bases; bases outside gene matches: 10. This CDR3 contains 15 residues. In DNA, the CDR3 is TGTGCCAGCAGTCCCCGACTAGCGGGAACAGAAGAGCAGTACTTC. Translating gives CASSPRLAGTEEQYF.

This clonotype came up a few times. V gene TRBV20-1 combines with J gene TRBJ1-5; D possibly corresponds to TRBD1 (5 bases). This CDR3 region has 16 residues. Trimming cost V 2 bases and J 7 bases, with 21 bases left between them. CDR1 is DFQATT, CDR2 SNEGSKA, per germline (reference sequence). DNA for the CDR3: TGCAGTGCTAGACTCCCTGGGCAGGGCTGGATGCAGCCCCAGCATTTT. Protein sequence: CSARLPGQGWMQPQHF.

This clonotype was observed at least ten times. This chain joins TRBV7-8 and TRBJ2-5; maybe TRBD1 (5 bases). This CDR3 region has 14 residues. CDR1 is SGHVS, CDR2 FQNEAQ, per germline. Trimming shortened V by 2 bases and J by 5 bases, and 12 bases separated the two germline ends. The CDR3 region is CASSLRQGWETQYF. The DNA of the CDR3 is TGTGCCAGCAGCTTAAGGCAGGGATGGGAGACCCAGTACTTC.

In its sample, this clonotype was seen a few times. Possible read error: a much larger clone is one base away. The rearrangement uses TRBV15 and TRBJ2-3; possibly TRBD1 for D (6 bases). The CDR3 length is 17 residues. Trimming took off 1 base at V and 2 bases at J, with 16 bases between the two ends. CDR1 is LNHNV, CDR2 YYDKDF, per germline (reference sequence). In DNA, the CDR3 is TGTGCCACCAGCAGAGCTAGAGGGACAACATTCACAGATACGCAGTATTTT. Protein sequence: CATSRARGTTFTDTQYF.

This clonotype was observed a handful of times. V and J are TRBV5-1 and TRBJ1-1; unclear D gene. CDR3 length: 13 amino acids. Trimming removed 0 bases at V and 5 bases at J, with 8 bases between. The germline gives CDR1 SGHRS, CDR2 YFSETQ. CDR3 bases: TGCGCCAGCAGCTTGGCCGTGAGGACTGAAGCTTTCTTT. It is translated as CASSLAVRTEAFF.

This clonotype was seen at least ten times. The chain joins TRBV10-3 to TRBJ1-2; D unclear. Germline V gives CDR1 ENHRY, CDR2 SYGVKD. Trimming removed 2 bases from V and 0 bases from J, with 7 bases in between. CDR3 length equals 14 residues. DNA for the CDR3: TGTGCCATCAGTGAGGTGGGGACTAACTATGGCTACACCTTC. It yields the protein CAISEVGTNYGYTF.

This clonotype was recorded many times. CDR3 DNA: TGCGCCAGCACCTCCGGGGGTACTTACGAGCAGTACTTC. This encodes CASTSGGTYEQYF. The rearrangement uses TRBV5-1 and TRBJ2-7, with D maybe TRBD2 (6 bases). Trimming cost V 6 bases and J 4 bases, with 14 bases left between them. The V gene's germline CDR1 is SGHRS and CDR2 YFSETQ. The CDR3 contains 13 residues.

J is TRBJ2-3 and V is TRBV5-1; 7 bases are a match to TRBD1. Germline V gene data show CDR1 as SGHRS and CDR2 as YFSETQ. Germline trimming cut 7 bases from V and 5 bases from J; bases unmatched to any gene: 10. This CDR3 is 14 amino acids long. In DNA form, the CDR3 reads TGCGCCAGCTCGATCGGGACAGTAGAAGATACGCAGTATTTT. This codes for CASSIGTVEDTQYF.

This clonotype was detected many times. This chain's CDR3 is CASSLFGQVYNSPLHF. The DNA for the CDR3 is TGTGCCAGCAGCTTATTCGGACAAGTCTATAATTCACCCCTCCACTTT. This chain uses TRBV7-8 with TRBJ1-6, with D tentatively TRBD1 (5 bases). Germline V gene lookup returns CDR1 SGHVS and CDR2 FQNEAQ. V was shortened by 2 bases and J by 3 bases, with 11 bases between the two germline ends. The CDR3 covers 16 residues.

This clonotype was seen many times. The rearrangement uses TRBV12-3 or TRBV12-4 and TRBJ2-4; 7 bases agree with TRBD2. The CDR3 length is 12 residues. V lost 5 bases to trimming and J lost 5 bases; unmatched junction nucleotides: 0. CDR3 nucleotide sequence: TGTGCCAGCAGTCGGGGGGAAAACATTCAGTACTTC. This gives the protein CASSRGENIQYF.

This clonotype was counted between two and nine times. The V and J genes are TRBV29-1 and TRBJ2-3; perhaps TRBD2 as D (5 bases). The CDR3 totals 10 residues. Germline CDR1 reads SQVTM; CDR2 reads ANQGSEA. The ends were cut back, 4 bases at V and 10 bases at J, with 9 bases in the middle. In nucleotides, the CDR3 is TGCAGCGTTGCTAGCATCTCGCAGTATTTT. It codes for CSVASISQYF.

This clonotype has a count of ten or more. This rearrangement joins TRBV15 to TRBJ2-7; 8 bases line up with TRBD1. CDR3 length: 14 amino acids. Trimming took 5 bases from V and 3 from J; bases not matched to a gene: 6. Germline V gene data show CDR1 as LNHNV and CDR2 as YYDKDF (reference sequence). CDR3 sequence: CATSFSGQVYEQYF. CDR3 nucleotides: TGTGCCACCAGCTTCTCGGGACAGGTCTACGAGCAGTACTTC.

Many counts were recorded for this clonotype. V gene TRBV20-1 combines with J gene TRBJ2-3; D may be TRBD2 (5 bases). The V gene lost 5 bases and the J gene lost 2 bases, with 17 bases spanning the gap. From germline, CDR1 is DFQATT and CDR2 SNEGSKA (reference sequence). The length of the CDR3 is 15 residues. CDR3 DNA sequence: TGCAGTGCTTTACGGCGGGTAGGCCCCACAGATACGCAGTATTTT. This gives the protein CSALRRVGPTDTQYF.

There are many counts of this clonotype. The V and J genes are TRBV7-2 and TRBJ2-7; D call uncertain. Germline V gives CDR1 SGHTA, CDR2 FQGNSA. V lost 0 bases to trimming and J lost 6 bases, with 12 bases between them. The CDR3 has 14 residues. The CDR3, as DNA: TGTGCCAGCAGCTTAGCAGGCAACAAACCCGAGCAGTACTTC. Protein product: CASSLAGNKPEQYF.

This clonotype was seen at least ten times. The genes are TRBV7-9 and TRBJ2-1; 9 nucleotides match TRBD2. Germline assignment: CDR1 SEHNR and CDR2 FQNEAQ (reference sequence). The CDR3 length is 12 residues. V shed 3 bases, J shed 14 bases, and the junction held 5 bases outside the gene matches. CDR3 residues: CASSFGTSFEFF. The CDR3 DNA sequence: TGTGCCAGCAGCTTTGGGACTAGCTTTGAGTTCTTC. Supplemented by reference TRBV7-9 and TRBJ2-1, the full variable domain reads DTGVSQNPRHKITKRGQNVTFRCDPISEHNRLYWYRQTLGQGPEFLTYFQNEAQLEKSRLLSDRFSAERPKGSFSTLEIQRTEQGDSAMYLCASSFGTSFEFFGPGTRLTVL.

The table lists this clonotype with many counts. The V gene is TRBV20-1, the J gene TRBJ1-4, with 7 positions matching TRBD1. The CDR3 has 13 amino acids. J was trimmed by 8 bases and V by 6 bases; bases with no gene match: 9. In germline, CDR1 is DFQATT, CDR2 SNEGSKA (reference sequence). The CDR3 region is CSARGGEGEKLFF. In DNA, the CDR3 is TGCAGTGCCAGGGGGGGTGAGGGGGAAAAACTGTTTTTT.

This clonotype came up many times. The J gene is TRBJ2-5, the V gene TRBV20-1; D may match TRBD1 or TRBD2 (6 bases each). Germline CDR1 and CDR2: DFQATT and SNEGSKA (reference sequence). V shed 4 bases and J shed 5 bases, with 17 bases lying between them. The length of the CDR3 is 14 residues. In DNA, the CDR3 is TGCAGTGCTACAAACAGGGAGGTCGGTGAGACCCAGTACTTC. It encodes CSATNREVGETQYF.

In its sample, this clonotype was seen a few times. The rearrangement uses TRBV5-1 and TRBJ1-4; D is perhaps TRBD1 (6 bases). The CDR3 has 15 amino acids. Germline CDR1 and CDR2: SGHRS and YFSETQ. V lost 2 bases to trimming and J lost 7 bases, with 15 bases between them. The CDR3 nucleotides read TGCGCCAGCAGCTTCCAAACAGGGAGGAGTGAAAAACTGTTTTTT. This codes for CASSFQTGRSEKLFF.

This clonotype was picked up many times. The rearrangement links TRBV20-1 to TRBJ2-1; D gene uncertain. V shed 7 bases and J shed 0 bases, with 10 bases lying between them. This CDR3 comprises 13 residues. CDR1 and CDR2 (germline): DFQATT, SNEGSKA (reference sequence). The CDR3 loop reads CSGSPRSYNEQFF. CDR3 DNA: TGCAGTGGAAGCCCTCGCTCCTACAATGAGCAGTTCTTC.

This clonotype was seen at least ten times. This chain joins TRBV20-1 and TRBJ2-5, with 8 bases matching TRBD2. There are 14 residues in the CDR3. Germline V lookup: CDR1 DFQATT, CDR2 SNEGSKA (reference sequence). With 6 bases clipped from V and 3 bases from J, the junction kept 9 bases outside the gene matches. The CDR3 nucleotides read TGCAGTGCCCCCCCCGTGCGGGGGGAAGAGACCCAGTACTTC. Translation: CSAPPVRGEETQYF.

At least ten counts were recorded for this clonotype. CDR3 protein: CASSVDGQGTYGYTF. The CDR3 DNA sequence: TGTGCCAGCAGCGTAGACGGACAGGGAACCTATGGCTACACCTTC. V gene TRBV9 combines with J gene TRBJ1-2, with TRBD1 identical over 8 bases. CDR1 is SGDLS, CDR2 YYNGEE, per germline. This CDR3 spans 15 amino acids. J was trimmed by 4 bases and V by 0 bases; bases with no gene match: 5.

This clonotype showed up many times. The CDR3 loop is CSARNEQFF. The DNA of the CDR3 is TGCAGTGCTCGTAATGAGCAGTTCTTC. The J gene is TRBJ2-1, the V gene TRBV20-1, with unresolved D. In germline, CDR1 is DFQATT, CDR2 SNEGSKA (reference sequence). The CDR3 is 9 amino acids. The ends were cut back, 5 bases at V and 7 bases at J, with 3 bases in the middle.

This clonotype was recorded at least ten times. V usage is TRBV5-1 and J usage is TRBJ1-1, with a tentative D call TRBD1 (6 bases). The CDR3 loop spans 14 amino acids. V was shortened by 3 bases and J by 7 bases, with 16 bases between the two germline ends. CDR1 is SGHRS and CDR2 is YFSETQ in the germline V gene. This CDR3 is CASSSPGVAGEAFF. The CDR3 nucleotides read TGCGCCAGCAGCTCCCCAGGGGTAGCGGGTGAAGCTTTCTTT.

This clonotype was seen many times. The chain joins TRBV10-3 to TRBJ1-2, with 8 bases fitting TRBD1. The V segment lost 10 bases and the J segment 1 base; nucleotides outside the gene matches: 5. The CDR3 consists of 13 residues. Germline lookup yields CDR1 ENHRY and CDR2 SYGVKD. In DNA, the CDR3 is TGTGCCACCCGGGACAGGAGTAACTATGGCTACACCTTC. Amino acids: CATRDRSNYGYTF.